This record covers a single TCR beta chain. This record comes from a study of CD8+ T cells in alopecia areata. Treatment of the sample: oral pan-JAK inhibitor, 5-10 mg twice daily. The germline gives CDR1 MGHRA, CDR2 YSYEKL. This CDR3 comprises 14 residues. The ends were cut back, 0 bases at V and 7 bases at J, with 10 bases in the middle. cDNA prepared by RNA extraction and subsequent reverse transcription served as the template for sequencing. The table came from immunoSEQ multiplex PCR; TCRdb's copy has only in-frame clones and leaves some out. The sample consists of roughly 170,000 clones, about 60% of them appearing once.

The sequence derives from a human donor with alopecia areata. The sample in question was CD8+ T cells sorted from blood, obtained at week 24, from a patient treated with tofacitinib. The rearrangement links TRBV4-1 to TRBJ1-5; D call uncertain. CDR3 loop: CASSQDGVRQPQHF. Written as DNA, the CDR3 is TGCGCCAGCAGCCAAGATGGGGTGCGGCAGCCCCAGCATTTT.